This TCR beta chain was identified in a study of cytomegalovirus exposure and HLA in healthy donors. Overall study context: Genotyping showed around 81% of roughly 390 donors falling in the Caucasian-associated ancestry cluster. Broader study findings: In a later analysis, at a false discovery rate of 0.05, 16,951 TCR beta sequences were associated with HLA alleles. In an earlier analysis, about 87% or about 30%: the productive usage of most TCR beta V segments.

At the time of sampling, donors were nominally healthy, though unrecorded immune exposures were likely. Details on this clone: Its target is not known.

Researchers ran the PCR with 60 Vbeta and 13 Jbeta primers. TCRdb's table, derived via immunoSEQ multiplex PCR, lists solely in-frame clones and lacks some. This sample yields 150,000 to 200,000 clones, of which around 79% are seen a single time; about 1.4% belongs to the top ten. This CDR3 has 20 residues. The V end was cut by 3 bases, the J end by 0 bases, with 27 bases between. This TCR came from a woman aged 50 to 65 in good health and CMV-seronegative. Sequencing input: PBMCs. V gene TRBV23-1 combines with J gene TRBJ2-7, with D possibly being TRBD1 (6 bases). TRBV23-1 is given ORF status, its function remaining uncertain. The CDR3 DNA reads as TGCGCCAGCAGTCATTGGTCTTCCGGACAGAACATTTTCCCCTCCTACGAGCAGTACTTC. This codes for CASSHWSSGQNIFPSYEQYF.